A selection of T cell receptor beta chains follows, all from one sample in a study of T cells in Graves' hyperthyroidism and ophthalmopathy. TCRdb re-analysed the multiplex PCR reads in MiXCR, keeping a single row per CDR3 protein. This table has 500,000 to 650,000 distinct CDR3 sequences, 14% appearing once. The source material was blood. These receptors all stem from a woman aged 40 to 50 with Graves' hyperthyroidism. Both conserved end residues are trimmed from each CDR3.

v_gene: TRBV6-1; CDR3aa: ASCSWTSGNNEQF
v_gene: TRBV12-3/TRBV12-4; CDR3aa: ASSLSGHTLFISTDTQY
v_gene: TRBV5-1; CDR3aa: ASSWGRVSSYNEQF
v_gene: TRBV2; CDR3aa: ASSGGSGTADYEQY
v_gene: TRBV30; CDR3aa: AWSEGTVNEKLF
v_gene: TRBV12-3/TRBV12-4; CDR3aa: ASSSTTGVTGELF
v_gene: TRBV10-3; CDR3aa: AISDGTSGRYEQF
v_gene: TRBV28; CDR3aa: ASSVPGTGWFAGELF
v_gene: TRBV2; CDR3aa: ASTDRTTGELF
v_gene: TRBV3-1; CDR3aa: ASSQDRSGFSTDTQY
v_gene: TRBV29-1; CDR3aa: SGGDIEQF
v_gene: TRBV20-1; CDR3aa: SARGWTSGSVTQY
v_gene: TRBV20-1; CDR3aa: SARGRPSYNEQF
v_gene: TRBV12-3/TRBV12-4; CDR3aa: ASSPNGASNQPQH
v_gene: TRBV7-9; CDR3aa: ASSLAGQGNNYGYT
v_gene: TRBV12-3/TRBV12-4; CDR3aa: ASSLAGQGPYNEQF
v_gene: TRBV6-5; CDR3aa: ASSYPDTPGDTEAF
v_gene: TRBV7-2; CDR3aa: ASSLAGSFPSYEQY
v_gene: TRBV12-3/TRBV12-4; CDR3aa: ASSFAGANSNQPQH
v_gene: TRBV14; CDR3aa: ASSAQSVSYEQY
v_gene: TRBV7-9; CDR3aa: ASSTGGGNQPQH
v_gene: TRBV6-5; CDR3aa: ASSYSDRVGNEKLF
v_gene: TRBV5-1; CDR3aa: ASTGTSAISYEQY
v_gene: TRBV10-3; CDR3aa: AMSSGRTTDTQY
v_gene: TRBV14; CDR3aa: ASSQLGGYT
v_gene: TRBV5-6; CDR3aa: ASSLGDRANYGYT
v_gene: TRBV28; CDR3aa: ASLRDSNTGELF
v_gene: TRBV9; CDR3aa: ASSRDPTSDTQY
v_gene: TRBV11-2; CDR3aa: ASSLGYPDTQY
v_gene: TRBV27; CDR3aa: ASSLRTYLGGNTEAF
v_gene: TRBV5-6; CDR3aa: ASSRNTGKAF
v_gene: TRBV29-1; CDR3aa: SVERDATDTQY
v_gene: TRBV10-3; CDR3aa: AISGRLGSSYNEQF
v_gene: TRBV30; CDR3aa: AWSVARGADTQY
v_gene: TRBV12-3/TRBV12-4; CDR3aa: ASRQGDTQY
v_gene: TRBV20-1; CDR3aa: SAIPGLYSTDTQY
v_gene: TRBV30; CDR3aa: AWSLGGSIEQY
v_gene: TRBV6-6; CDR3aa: ASSYAGTANGKLF
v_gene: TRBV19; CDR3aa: ASGAGMGYEQY
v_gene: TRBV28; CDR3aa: ASSLIREGTGELF
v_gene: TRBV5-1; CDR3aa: ASSLNQGVGVEKLF
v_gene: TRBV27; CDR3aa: ASSSRTGFGSPLH
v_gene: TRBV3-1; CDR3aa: ASSHGRGATGNTIY
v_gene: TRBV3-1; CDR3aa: ASSPWRVPTDTQY
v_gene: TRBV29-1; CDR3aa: SGQTGTRVVGQF
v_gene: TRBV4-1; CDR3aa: ASSQPDRGAGYT
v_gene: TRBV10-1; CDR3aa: ASSAPGGAPGTQY
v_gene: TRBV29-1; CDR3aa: SVKQGGSSYNEQF
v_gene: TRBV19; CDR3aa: ASSKSGRINEQF
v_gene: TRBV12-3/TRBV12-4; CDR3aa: ASRTAEVPNSPLH
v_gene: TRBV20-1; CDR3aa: SAKTSGSGNTIY
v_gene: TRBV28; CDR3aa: ASSLSSGIQPQH
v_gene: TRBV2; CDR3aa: ASSIQGEDQPQH
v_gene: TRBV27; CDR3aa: ASSGGRTYNEQF
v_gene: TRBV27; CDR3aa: ATHGFEDLDEQF